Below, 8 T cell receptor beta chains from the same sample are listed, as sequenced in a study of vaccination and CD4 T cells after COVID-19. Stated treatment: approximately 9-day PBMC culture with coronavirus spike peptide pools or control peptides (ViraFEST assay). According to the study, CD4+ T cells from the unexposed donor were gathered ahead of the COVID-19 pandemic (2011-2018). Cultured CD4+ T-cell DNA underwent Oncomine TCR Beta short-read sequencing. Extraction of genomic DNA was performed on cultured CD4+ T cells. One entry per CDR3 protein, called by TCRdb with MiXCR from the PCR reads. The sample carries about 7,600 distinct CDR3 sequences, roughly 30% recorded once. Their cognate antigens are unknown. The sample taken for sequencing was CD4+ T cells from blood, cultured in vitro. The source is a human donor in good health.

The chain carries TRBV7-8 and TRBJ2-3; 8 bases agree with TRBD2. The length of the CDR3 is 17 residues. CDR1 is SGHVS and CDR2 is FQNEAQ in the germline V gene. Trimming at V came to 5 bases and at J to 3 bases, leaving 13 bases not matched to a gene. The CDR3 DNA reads TGTGCCAGCAGCACCCGATTCGGGGGGGGGGGAACAGATACGCAGTATTTT. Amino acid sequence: CASSTRFGGGGTDTQYF.

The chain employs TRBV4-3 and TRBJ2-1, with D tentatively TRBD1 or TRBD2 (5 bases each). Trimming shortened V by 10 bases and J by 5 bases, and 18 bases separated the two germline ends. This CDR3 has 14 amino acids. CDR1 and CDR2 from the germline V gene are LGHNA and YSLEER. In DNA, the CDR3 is TGCGCCACCTCCACCGGGACGGCGAACAATGAGCAGTTCTTC. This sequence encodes CATSTGTANNEQFF.

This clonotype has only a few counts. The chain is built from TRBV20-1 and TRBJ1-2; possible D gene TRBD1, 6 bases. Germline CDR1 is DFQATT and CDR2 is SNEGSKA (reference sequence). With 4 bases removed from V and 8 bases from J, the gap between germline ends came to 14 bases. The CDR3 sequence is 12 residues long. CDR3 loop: CSAMTRGPGYTF. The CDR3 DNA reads TGCAGTGCTATGACTCGGGGGCCGGGCTACACCTTC.

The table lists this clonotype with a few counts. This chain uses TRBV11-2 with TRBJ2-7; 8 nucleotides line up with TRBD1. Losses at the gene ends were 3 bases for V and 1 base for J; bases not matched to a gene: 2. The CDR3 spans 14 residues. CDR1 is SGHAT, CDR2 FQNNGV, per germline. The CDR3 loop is CASSFDRGSYEQYF. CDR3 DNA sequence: TGTGCCAGCAGCTTCGACAGGGGTTCCTACGAGCAGTACTTC. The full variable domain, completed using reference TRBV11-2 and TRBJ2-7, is EAGVAQSPRYKIIEKRQSVAFWCNPISGHATLYWYQQILGQGPKLLIQFQNNGVVDDSQLPKDRFSAERLKGVDSTLKIQPAKLEDSAVYLCASSFDRGSYEQYFGPGTRLTVT.

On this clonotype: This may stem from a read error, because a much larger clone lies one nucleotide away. CDR3 amino acids: CSAREGGVDYTF. CDR3 nucleotide sequence: TGCAGTGCTAGAGAAGGCGGGGTAGACTACACCTTC. The rearrangement links TRBV20-1 to TRBJ1-2, with D hard to call. V was clipped by 0 bases and J by 10 bases, with 12 bases between them. Germline V gene data show CDR1 as DFQATT and CDR2 as SNEGSKA (reference sequence). The CDR3 totals 12 residues.

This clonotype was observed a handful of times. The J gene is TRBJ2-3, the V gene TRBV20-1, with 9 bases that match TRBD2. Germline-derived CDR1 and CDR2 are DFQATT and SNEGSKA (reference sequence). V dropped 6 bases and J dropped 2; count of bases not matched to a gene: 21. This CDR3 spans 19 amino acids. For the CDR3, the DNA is TGCAGTGCAACGAGGGGGGGGCGGGAGGGCCTAATTCTCACAGATACGCAGTATTTT. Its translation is CSATRGGREGLILTDTQYF.

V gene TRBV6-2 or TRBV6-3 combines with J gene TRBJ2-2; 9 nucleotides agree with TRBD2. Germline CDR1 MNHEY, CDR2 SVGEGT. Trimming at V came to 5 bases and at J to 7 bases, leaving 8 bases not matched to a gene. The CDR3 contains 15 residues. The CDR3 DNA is TGTGCCAGCAGTAAACAAGCGGGAGGCATCGGGGAGCTGTTTTTT. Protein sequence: CASSKQAGGIGELFF.

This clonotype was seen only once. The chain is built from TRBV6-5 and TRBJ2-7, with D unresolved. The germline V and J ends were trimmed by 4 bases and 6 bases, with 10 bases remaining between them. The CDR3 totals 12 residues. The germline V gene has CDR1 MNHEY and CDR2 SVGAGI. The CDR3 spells CASSSYSVEQYF. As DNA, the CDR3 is TGTGCCAGCAGTTCCTATAGTGTCGAGCAGTACTTC.